The rows below give T cell receptor beta chains drawn from one sample of a study of spatial heterogeneity in lung cancer. TCRdb reanalysed the 5' RACE reads using MiXCR and keeps one entry per CDR3 protein. The repertoire holds around 800 distinct CDR3 sequences, 13% to 15% seen once, with more than 15% in the top ten. This specimen consisted of lung tumor tissue, obtained at surgery. The source is a male donor with early-stage non-small cell lung cancer. CDR3s include the opening cysteine and the closing phenylalanine or tryptophan. A D gene is named only where the DNA matches it firmly. Part of the rows lack a size; the others show once, few, many or a class for expanded clones.

V gene: TRBV20-1; D gene: .; clone size: large; J gene: TRBJ1-3; CDR3 DNA: TGCAGTGCTAGAGACTTTAACTCTGGAAACACCATATATTTT; CDR3 protein: CSARDFNSGNTIYF
V gene: TRBV30; D gene: TRBD1; clone size: medium-sized; J gene: TRBJ1-2; CDR3 DNA: TGTGCCTGGAGTAGGCTCCAGGGGGCGCCGGATGGCTACACCTTC; CDR3 protein: CAWSRLQGAPDGYTF
V gene: TRBV7-8; D gene: TRBD2; clone size: large; J gene: TRBJ2-2; CDR3 DNA: TGTGCCAGCAGCCAGCGGGAGGGCCCTTCGGGGGAGCTGTTTTTT; CDR3 protein: CASSQREGPSGELFF
V gene: TRBV7-6; D gene: .; clone size: .; J gene: TRBJ1-6; CDR3 DNA: TGTGCCAGCAGCTCCTCGGGACTGCAGAATTCACCCCTCCACTTT; CDR3 protein: CASSSSGLQNSPLHF
V gene: TRBV12-3/TRBV12-4; D gene: TRBD2; clone size: medium-sized; J gene: TRBJ2-1; CDR3 DNA: TGTGCCAGCAGTTTAGCGGGAGGGGCTAGGGATGAGCAGTTCTTC; CDR3 protein: CASSLAGGARDEQFF
V gene: TRBV6-5; D gene: TRBD1; clone size: .; J gene: TRBJ2-7; CDR3 DNA: TGTGCCAGCAGTCCGGACAGGAACCCCTACGAGCAGTACTTC; CDR3 protein: CASSPDRNPYEQYF
V gene: TRBV28; D gene: .; clone size: large; J gene: TRBJ2-7; CDR3 DNA: TGTGCCAGCAGCACCACCAAGGCCTCTTACGAGCAGTACTTC; CDR3 protein: CASSTTKASYEQYF
V gene: TRBV7-8; D gene: .; clone size: medium-sized; J gene: TRBJ1-2; CDR3 DNA: TGTGCCAGCAGCTTGGGATACAGGGCGCGGGGCTACACCTTC; CDR3 protein: CASSLGYRARGYTF
V gene: TRBV6-2/TRBV6-3; D gene: .; clone size: .; J gene: TRBJ2-7; CDR3 DNA: TGTGCCAGCAGCCTAGGGACTTTTTCGACAAGCTCCTACGAGCAGTACTTC; CDR3 protein: CASSLGTFSTSSYEQYF
V gene: TRBV27; D gene: TRBD2; clone size: medium-sized; J gene: TRBJ2-5; CDR3 DNA: TGTGCCAGCAGTTCCCAGGGACTAGCGGGGCAAGAGACCCAGTACTTC; CDR3 protein: CASSSQGLAGQETQYF
V gene: TRBV4-1; D gene: .; clone size: few; J gene: TRBJ2-3; CDR3 DNA: TGCGCCAGCAGCCAAGGGGAGGCAGGGGGTTACACAGATACGCAGTATTTT; CDR3 protein: CASSQGEAGGYTDTQYF
V gene: TRBV11-2; D gene: .; clone size: medium-sized; J gene: TRBJ2-1; CDR3 DNA: TGTGCCAGCAGCTTACAACCCTACAATGAGCAGTTCTTC; CDR3 protein: CASSLQPYNEQFF
V gene: TRBV7-2; D gene: .; clone size: large; J gene: TRBJ1-1; CDR3 DNA: TGTGCCAGCAGCTTCTCAGGGATGTGGGCTTTCTTT; CDR3 protein: CASSFSGMWAFF
V gene: TRBV7-2; D gene: .; clone size: large; J gene: TRBJ2-3; CDR3 DNA: TGTGCCAGCAGCTTAGTGCAGGCGACAGATACGCAGTATTTT; CDR3 protein: CASSLVQATDTQYF
V gene: TRBV5-1; D gene: .; clone size: .; J gene: TRBJ2-3; CDR3 DNA: TGCGCCAGCAGCTTGGAAATGGAGGCAGATACGCAGTATTTT; CDR3 protein: CASSLEMEADTQYF
V gene: TRBV20-1; D gene: TRBD1; clone size: medium-sized; J gene: TRBJ2-3; CDR3 DNA: TGCAGTGCTTTAACTACGACAGGGGCGACGCAGTATTTT; CDR3 protein: CSALTTTGATQYF
V gene: TRBV4-1; D gene: .; clone size: medium-sized; J gene: TRBJ1-1; CDR3 DNA: TGCGCCAGCAGCCAAGCGGACAATCCGAACACTGAAGCTTTCTTT; CDR3 protein: CASSQADNPNTEAFF